This passage covers 23 T cell receptor beta chains from one sample sequenced in a study of T cells in Graves' hyperthyroidism and ophthalmopathy (dated 2019 in TCRdb). The library relied on multiplex PCR. Sequencing took place on an Illumina HiSeq 2000. TCR beta CDR3 regions were amplified from RNA transcripts. The TCR CDR3 was subjected to a first round of RT-PCR using the HTBI primer set and the Qiagen OneStep RT-PCR kit. Using fastp trimming at Q25 and MiXCR clonotype assembly, TCRdb reanalyzed the public sequencing data and kept in-frame beta chains. When rows share a CDR3 protein, they turn into one entry using the most common DNA and genes. This sample comprises over 350,000 distinct CDR3 sequences, 11% to 15% of them detected only once. Of the sample, over 25% is held by the ten largest clones. Sequencing was carried out using blood. These TCRs come from a man aged 45 to 65 with Graves' ophthalmopathy.

This clonotype was seen a handful of times. This chain connects TRBV7-9 to TRBJ2-4, with 8 bases fitting TRBD2. With V trimmed by 5 bases and J by 5 bases, 20 bases remained unmatched. Germline loops: CDR1 SEHNR, CDR2 FQNEAQ (reference sequence). The CDR3 totals 19 residues. CDR3 nucleotide sequence: TGTGCCAGCAGCCCCCTTACAATTTTCGGGAGGGCCTTCGAAAACATTCAGTACTTC. Amino acids: CASSPLTIFGRAFENIQYF.

Turning to this clonotype: It may be a read error: a sequence one base away is much more abundant. The V gene is TRBV13, the J gene TRBJ2-1; D remains ambiguous. The ends were cut back, 0 bases at V and 1 base at J, with 7 bases in the middle. Per germline, CDR1 PRHDT and CDR2 FYEKMQ (reference sequence). This CDR3 contains 15 residues. CDR3 sequence: CASSLGSLSYNEQFF. The CDR3 nucleotides are TGTGCCAGCAGCTTAGGCTCGCTTTCCTACAATGAGCAGTTCTTC. Complete variable domain (other parts from reference TRBV13 and TRBJ2-1): AAGVIQSPRHLIKEKRETATLKCYPIPRHDTVYWYQQGPGQDPQFLISFYEKMQSDKGSIPDRFSAQQFSDYHSELNMSSLELGDSALYFCASSLGSLSYNEQFFGPGTRLTVL.

This clonotype was found many times. The V call is TRBV3-1, the J call TRBJ2-1, with TRBD1 matching over 9 bases. The germline V gene has CDR1 LGHDT and CDR2 YNNKEL (reference sequence). The CDR3 loop spans 14 amino acids. V trimming: 4 bases; J trimming: 9 bases; junction bases outside the gene matches: 7. Here the CDR3 reads CASSPGTGFSEQFF. The CDR3 DNA follows: TGTGCCAGCAGCCCCGGGACAGGGTTCAGTGAGCAGTTCTTC.

This clonotype occurred once. This chain links TRBV25-1 with TRBJ1-1; possibly TRBD1 for D (5 bases). CDR3 length: 15 residues. V was pared by 1 base and J by 5 bases, with 14 bases between. Germline-derived CDR1 and CDR2 are MGHDK and SYGVNS. The CDR3 nucleotides read TGTGCCAGCAGTGAATTGGCCCGCGGGGGGACTGAAGCTTTCTTT. Residues: CASSELARGGTEAFF.

There are many counts of this clonotype. This chain connects TRBV24-1 to TRBJ2-2; 10 positions match TRBD2. Germline V gene lookup returns CDR1 KGHDR and CDR2 SFDVKD. The CDR3 is 18 residues long. The junction had 12 bases not matched to a gene; V was cut back by 3 bases and J by 6 bases. The CDR3 nucleotides are TGTGCCACCAGTGATCCTAGCGGGAGTGGGCCTCAAGCCGGGGAGCTGTTTTTT. As protein: CATSDPSGSGPQAGELFF.

V gene TRBV2 combines with J gene TRBJ2-3, with D perhaps TRBD2 (6 bases). This CDR3 is 16 amino acids long. Trimming left V 5 bases short and J 5 bases short, with 20 bases between. Germline V gene lookup returns CDR1 SNHLY and CDR2 FYNNEI. The CDR3 is CASSTLGGMAVDTQYF. As DNA, the CDR3 is TGTGCCAGCAGTACTCTCGGGGGAATGGCCGTAGATACGCAGTATTTT.

This clonotype has a handful of counts. This chain links TRBV6-1 with TRBJ2-1; D perhaps matches TRBD2 (7 bases). The CDR3 is 16 amino acids. The ends were cut back, 6 bases at V and 8 bases at J, with 23 bases in the middle. Germline V gene lookup returns CDR1 MNHNS and CDR2 SASEGT. CDR3 protein: CASRQRGGQRSDEQFF. The CDR3 nucleotides read TGTGCCAGCAGACAAAGGGGGGGCCAACGTTCCGATGAGCAGTTCTTC.

The genes are TRBV10-3 and TRBJ2-1, with D uncertain. CDR1 is ENHRY, CDR2 SYGVKD, per germline. Trimming shortened V by 0 bases and J by 1 base, and 22 bases separated the two germline ends. This CDR3 region has 20 residues. CDR3 sequence (DNA): TGTGCCATCAGTGAGTCGACTCAATGGGATAGTGTCGTATCCTACAATGAGCAGTTCTTC. Protein sequence: CAISESTQWDSVVSYNEQFF.

The sample holds many counts of this clonotype. The chain joins TRBV2 to TRBJ1-1, with TRBD1 identical over 7 bases. Germline trimming cut 9 bases from V and 1 base from J; bases unmatched to any gene: 8. CDR3 length: 14 amino acids. Germline CDR1 SNHLY, CDR2 FYNNEI. The CDR3 is CASLKGQRNTEAFF. The CDR3 bases are TGTGCCAGTCTTAAGGGACAGCGGAACACTGAAGCTTTCTTT. Drawing the rest from reference TRBV2 and TRBJ1-1, the complete variable domain is EPEVTQTPSHQVTQMGQEVILRCVPISNHLYFYWYRQILGQKVEFLVSFYNNEISEKSEIFDDQFSVERPDGSNFTLKIRSTKLEDSAMYFCASLKGQRNTEAFFGQGTRLTVV.

This clonotype showed up just a few times. The chain uses TRBV20-1 and TRBJ2-3; D uncertain. V lost 0 bases and J lost 1, with 5 bases in between. Germline CDR1 is DFQATT and CDR2 is SNEGSKA (reference sequence). CDR3 length: 13 amino acids. CDR3 coding DNA: TGCAGTGCTAGAGAACCGGGCACAGATACGCAGTATTTT. It codes for CSAREPGTDTQYF.

This clonotype occurred many times. The rearrangement joins TRBV20-1 to TRBJ2-7; either TRBD1 or TRBD2 may fit D (5 bases each). Trimming took off 5 bases at V and 3 bases at J, with 23 bases between the two ends. Germline V CDR1 and CDR2: DFQATT, SNEGSKA (reference sequence). The CDR3 runs to 16 residues. The CDR3 reads CSARRGVGVQGYEQYF. CDR3 DNA sequence: TGCAGTGCTCGTCGGGGCGTGGGTGTCCAAGGCTACGAGCAGTACTTC.

Details on this clonotype: One end of the junction fails to match germline, which may point to a read error. This chain uses TRBV4-1 with TRBJ2-7; 7 bases are a match to TRBD2. Germline CDR1 MGHRA, CDR2 YSYEKL. The CDR3 extends over 15 amino acids. The CDR3 loop is CASSQASGRVYEQHF. CDR3 sequence (DNA): TGCGCCAGCAGCCAAGCGAGTGGGAGGGTCTACGAGCAGCACTTC.

The chain links TRBV5-1 to TRBJ1-5; possible D gene TRBD1, 5 bases. Germline values: CDR1 SGHRS, CDR2 YFSETQ. This CDR3 is built from 18 residues. V dropped 2 bases and J dropped 1 base, with 19 bases sitting between them. In DNA, the CDR3 is TGCGCCAGCAGCTTCGGTGGGGGGGACGGAGGAAGCAATCAGCCCCAGCATTTT. It yields the protein CASSFGGGDGGSNQPQHF.

This clonotype came up many times. The chain carries TRBV3-1 and TRBJ1-4; no reliable D call. Trimming cost V 7 bases and J 8 bases, with 14 bases left between them. Germline V gene sequence: CDR1 LGHDT, CDR2 YNNKEL (reference sequence). This CDR3 is 13 amino acids long. The CDR3 loop is CASTENFGEKLFF. In nucleotides, the CDR3 is TGTGCCAGCACCGAGAATTTCGGGGAAAAACTGTTTTTT. Together with reference TRBV3-1 and TRBJ1-4, the CDR3 gives the full variable domain: DTAVSQTPKYLVTQMGNDKSIKCEQNLGHDTMYWYKQDSKKFLKIMFSYNNKELIINETVPNRFSPKSPDKAHLNLHINSLELGDSAVYFCASTENFGEKLFFGSGTQLSVL.

This chain uses TRBV27 with TRBJ2-2, with a weak D call TRBD1 (7 bases). The V gene lost 5 bases and the J gene lost 6 bases, with 13 bases spanning the gap. The CDR3 extends over 14 amino acids. Germline loops: CDR1 MNHEY, CDR2 SMNVEV (reference sequence). CDR3 region: CASSAAGGSGELFF. CDR3 bases: TGTGCCAGCAGTGCAGCAGGGGGGTCCGGGGAGCTGTTTTTT.

This chain uses TRBV27 with TRBJ2-7; 10 bases align to TRBD1. CDR1 and CDR2 (germline): MNHEY, SMNVEV (reference sequence). V gave up 9 bases and J gave up 3 bases; unmatched junction bases: 14. This CDR3 is built from 16 residues. The CDR3 DNA reads as TGTGCCAGTTCAGGGGAGCCGGGACAGGGGAACTACGAGCAGTACTTC. This codes for CASSGEPGQGNYEQYF.

In its sample, this clonotype was seen many times. The chain carries TRBV3-1 and TRBJ1-2; D not resolved. The V end was cut by 1 base, the J end by 7 bases, with 10 bases between. Germline values: CDR1 LGHDT, CDR2 YNNKEL (reference sequence). The CDR3 is 13 amino acids. DNA of the CDR3: TGTGCCAGCAGCCAAGTCCAGGAGGGTGGCTACACCTTC. Its translation: CASSQVQEGGYTF.

The table lists this clonotype with many counts. The CDR3, as DNA: TGCGCCAGCAGCTTGGCCAGCGGGAGTAGAAATGAGCAGTTCTTC. Translating it yields CASSLASGSRNEQFF. This chain links TRBV5-1 with TRBJ2-1; the match to TRBD2 covers 8 bases. The CDR3 sequence is 15 residues long. V shed 0 bases and J 7 bases; nucleotides not matched to a gene: 6. CDR1 is SGHRS and CDR2 is YFSETQ in the germline V gene.

The chain recombines TRBV3-1 with TRBJ2-6, with D tentatively TRBD1 or TRBD2 (5 bases each). Germline V gives CDR1 LGHDT, CDR2 YNNKEL (reference sequence). V was clipped by 5 bases and J by 5 bases, with 16 bases between them. The CDR3 loop spans 16 amino acids. CDR3 DNA: TGTGCCAGCAGCTTCCGACCGGGGCTCCGGGCCAACGTCCTGACTTTC. Protein product: CASSFRPGLRANVLTF.

This clonotype was observed many times. The J gene is TRBJ2-2, the V gene TRBV19; TRBD1 is a possible D gene (6 bases). Germline V lookup: CDR1 LNHDA, CDR2 SQIVND (reference sequence). The CDR3 is 14 residues long. Trimming shortened V by 1 base and J by 6 bases, and 9 bases separated the two germline ends. The CDR3 region is CASSIGYRAGELFF. In nucleotides, the CDR3 is TGTGCCAGTAGTATAGGCTACAGGGCCGGGGAGCTGTTTTTT.

This clonotype was picked up many times. The rearrangement links TRBV11-1 to TRBJ2-5, with D perhaps matching TRBD1 or TRBD2 (5 bases each). The V and J ends lost 5 bases and 7 bases respectively, with 26 bases between them. The V gene's germline CDR1 is SGHAT and CDR2 FQDESV (reference sequence). The CDR3 has 17 residues. The CDR3 DNA follows: TGTGCCAGCAGCCCGGGGAACCCGGGACCTTTAAAATTGACCCAGTACTTC. Protein sequence: CASSPGNPGPLKLTQYF.

There are many counts of this clonotype. The J gene is TRBJ2-2, the V gene TRBV18, with no clear D. This CDR3 comprises 14 residues. Germline V gives CDR1 KGHSH, CDR2 LQKENI. Trimming took off 5 bases at V and 6 bases at J, with 13 bases between the two ends. The CDR3 bases are TGTGCCAGCTCAAACAGACCCGTCGCCGGGGAGCTGTTTTTT. This codes for CASSNRPVAGELFF.

In this sample, this clonotype turned up many times. This sequence joins TRBV12-3 or TRBV12-4 and TRBJ1-2; 10 bases line up with TRBD1. J lost 6 bases, V lost 6 bases, and 13 bases had no gene match. The CDR3 extends over 16 amino acids. CDR3 in amino acids: CASRRPGTGVGDGYTF. CDR3 nucleotides: TGTGCCAGCAGACGTCCCGGGACAGGGGTGGGAGATGGCTACACCTTC.